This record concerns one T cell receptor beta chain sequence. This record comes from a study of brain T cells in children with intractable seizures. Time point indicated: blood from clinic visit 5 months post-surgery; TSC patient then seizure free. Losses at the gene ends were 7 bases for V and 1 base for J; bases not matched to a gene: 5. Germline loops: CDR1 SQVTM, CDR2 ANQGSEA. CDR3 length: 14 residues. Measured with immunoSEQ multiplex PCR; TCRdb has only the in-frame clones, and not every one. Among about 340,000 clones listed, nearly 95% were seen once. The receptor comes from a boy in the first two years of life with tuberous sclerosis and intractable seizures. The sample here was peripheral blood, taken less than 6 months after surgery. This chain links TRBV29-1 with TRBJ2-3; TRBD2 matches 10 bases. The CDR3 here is CSAAGLAGTDTQYF. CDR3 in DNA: TGCAGCGCCGCCGGACTAGCGGGCACAGATACGCAGTATTTT.